The clone carrying this T cell receptor (beta chain) was observed once. Its antigen is still unknown. One junction end does not reproduce the germline sequence, and a read error may be involved. The sample comes from a study of T cell repertoires in cytomegalovirus infection. The length of the CDR3 is 14 residues. CDR1 and CDR2 from the germline V gene are SGHTA and FQGNSA. TCRdb itself ran the reads through MiXCR, one entry per CDR3 protein. The sample shows some 400,000 distinct CDR3 sequences, approximately 31% of them seen only once. Regarding the study as a whole: Of the TCR beta families, the public ones yielded a cumulative frequency that identified carriers of CMV plus the relevant HLA.

The V gene is TRBV7-2, the J gene TRBJ2-7; D assignment may be TRBD1 or TRBD2 (6 bases each). The clonotype was recovered from a human donor in good health (CMV status not recorded). Some clones in this sample may be carry-over from other donors' samples. Sequences were obtained from PBMCs. This CDR3 is CASSPRSGAHEKYF. CDR3 DNA: TGTGCAAGCAGCCCTAGATCGGGGGCCCACGAGAAGTACTTC.